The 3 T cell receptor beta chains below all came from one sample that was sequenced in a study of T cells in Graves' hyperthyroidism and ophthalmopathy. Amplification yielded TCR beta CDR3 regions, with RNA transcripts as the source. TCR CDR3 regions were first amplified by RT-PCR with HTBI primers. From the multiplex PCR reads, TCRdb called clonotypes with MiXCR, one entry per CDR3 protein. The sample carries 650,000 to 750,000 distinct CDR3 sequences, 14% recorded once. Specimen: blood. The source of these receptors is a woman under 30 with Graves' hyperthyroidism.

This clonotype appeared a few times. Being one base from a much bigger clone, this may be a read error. The CDR3 DNA sequence: TGTGCCAGCAGTTTAGGACGGCTTTATTATGGCTACACCTTC. It encodes CASSLGRLYYGYTF. V is TRBV12-3 or TRBV12-4 and J is TRBJ1-2; D is undetermined. Trimming removed 1 base at V and 5 bases at J, with 11 bases between. The CDR3 totals 14 residues.

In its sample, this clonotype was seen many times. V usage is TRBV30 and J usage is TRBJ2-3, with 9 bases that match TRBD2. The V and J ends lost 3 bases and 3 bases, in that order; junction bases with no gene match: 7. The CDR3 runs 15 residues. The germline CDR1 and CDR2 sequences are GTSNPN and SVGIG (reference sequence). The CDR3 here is CAWRGLAGRTDTQYF. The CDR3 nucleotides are TGTGCCTGGAGGGGGCTAGCGGGAAGAACAGATACGCAGTATTTT.

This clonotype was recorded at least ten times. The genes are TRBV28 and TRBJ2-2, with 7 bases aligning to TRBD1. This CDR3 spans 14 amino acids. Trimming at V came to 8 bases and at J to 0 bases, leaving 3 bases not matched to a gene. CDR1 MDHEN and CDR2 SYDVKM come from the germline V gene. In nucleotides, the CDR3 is TGTGCCAGCCTGGGACAGCCGAACACCGGGGAGCTGTTTTTT. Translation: CASLGQPNTGELFF. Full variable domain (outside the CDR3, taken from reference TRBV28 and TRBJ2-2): DVKVTQSSRYLVKRTGEKVFLECVQDMDHENMFWYRQDPGLGLRLIYFSYDVKMKEKGDIPEGYSVSREKKERFSLILESASTNQTSMYLCASLGQPNTGELFFGEGSRLTVL.